The TCR beta chain described here comes from a study of cytomegalovirus exposure and HLA in healthy donors. Study findings and constraints: A later analysis reportedly found that, within productive TCRs, an Asian-associated ancestry cluster had fewer N-insertions than the mean observed across the approximately 700 donors.

The PCR ran on 60 Vbeta and 13 Jbeta primers. The assay was immunoSEQ multiplex PCR, and TCRdb's table has in-frame clones only and misses some. The sample consists of over 150,000 clones, 80% of them appearing once. Donors consisted of healthy bone marrow donors. The ends were cut back, 4 bases at V and 6 bases at J, with 14 bases in the middle. Germline V gene data show CDR1 as SGHKS and CDR2 as YYEKEE (reference sequence). This CDR3 region has 14 residues. This clone turned up a few times. Its antigen is unknown. V usage is TRBV5-5 and J usage is TRBJ1-3, with D possibly being TRBD1 (6 bases). What was sequenced was PBMCs. The clonotype originates from a boy aged 5 to 17 in good health and CMV-seronegative. CDR3 bases: TGTGCCAGCAGCCTTCATGACAGGATAAACACCATATATTTT. Protein sequence: CASSLHDRINTIYF. The variable domain in full, with the rest retrieved from reference TRBV5-5 and TRBJ1-3, is DAGVTQSPTHLIKTRGQQVTLRCSPISGHKSVSWYQQVLGQGPQFIFQYYEKEERGRGNFPDRFSARQFPNYSSELNVNALLLGDSALYLCASSLHDRINTIYFGEGSWLTVV.